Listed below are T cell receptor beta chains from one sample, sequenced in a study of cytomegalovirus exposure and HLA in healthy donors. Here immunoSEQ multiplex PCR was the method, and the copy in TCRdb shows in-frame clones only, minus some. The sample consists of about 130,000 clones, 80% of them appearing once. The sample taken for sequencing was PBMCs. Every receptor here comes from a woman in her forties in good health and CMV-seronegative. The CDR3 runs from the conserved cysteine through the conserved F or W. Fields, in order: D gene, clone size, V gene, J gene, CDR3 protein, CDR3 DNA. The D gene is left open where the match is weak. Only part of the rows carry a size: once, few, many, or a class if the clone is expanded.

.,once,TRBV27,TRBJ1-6,CASSLSESYNSPLHF,TGTGCCAGCAGTTTAAGCGAGAGCTATAATTCACCCCTCCACTTT
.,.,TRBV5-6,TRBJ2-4,CASSFAGAILEARKNIQYF,TGTGCCAGCAGCTTTGCAGGGGCAATCCTAGAGGCACGCAAAAACATTCAGTACTTC
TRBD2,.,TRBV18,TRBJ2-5,CASSPFSLAGFQETQYF,TGTGCCAGCTCACCATTTAGTCTAGCGGGATTCCAAGAGACCCAGTACTTC
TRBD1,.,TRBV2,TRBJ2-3,CASSEWGQTTDTQYF,TGTGCCAGCAGTGAATGGGGACAGACTACAGATACGCAGTATTTT
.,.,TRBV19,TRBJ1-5,CASSLIQAWPQHF,TGTGCCAGTAGCCTAATCCAAGCGTGGCCCCAGCATTTT
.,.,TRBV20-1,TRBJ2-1,CSAQNSNEQFF,TGCAGTGCCCAAAATAGCAATGAGCAGTTCTTC
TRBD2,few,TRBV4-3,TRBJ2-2,CASSQEPGRSNTGELFF,TGCGCCAGCAGCCAAGAGCCCGGGAGGTCGAACACCGGGGAGCTGTTTTTT
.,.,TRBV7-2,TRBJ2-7,CASSPGPFSYEQYF,TGTGCCAGCAGCCCTGGCCCGTTCTCCTACGAGCAGTACTTC
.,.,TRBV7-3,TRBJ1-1,CASSLNSWTEAFF,TGTGCCAGCAGCTTAAACAGCTGGACTGAAGCTTTCTTT
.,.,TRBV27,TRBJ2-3,CASSPRGRTDTQYF,TGTGCCAGCAGTCCACGGGGTCGCACAGATACGCAGTATTTT
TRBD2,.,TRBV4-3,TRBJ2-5,CASSQQKIGSSGKETQYF,TGCGCCAGCAGCCAACAAAAAATTGGGTCTAGCGGGAAAGAGACCCAGTACTTC
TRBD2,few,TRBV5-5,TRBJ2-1,CASLGEGTYNEQFF,TGTGCCAGCCTCGGGGAGGGAACCTACAATGAGCAGTTCTTC
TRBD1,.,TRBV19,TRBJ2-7,CASSPKGQVLSYEQYF,TGTGCCAGTAGCCCTAAGGGACAGGTCCTCTCCTACGAGCAGTACTTC
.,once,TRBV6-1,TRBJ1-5,CASTPKGGNQPQHF,TGTGCCAGCACCCCCAAAGGGGGAAATCAGCCCCAGCATTTT
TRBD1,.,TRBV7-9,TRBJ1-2,CASSFQGAGYTF,TGTGCCAGCAGCTTTCAGGGGGCGGGCTACACCTTC
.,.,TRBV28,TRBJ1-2,CASSLARLEDLYGYTF,TGTGCCAGCAGTTTAGCCAGATTAGAGGATCTCTATGGCTACACCTTC
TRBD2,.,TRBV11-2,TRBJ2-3,CASSVGTTIRTDTQYF,TGTGCCAGCAGCGTCGGGACTACAATTCGCACAGATACGCAGTATTTT
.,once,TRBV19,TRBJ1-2,CASSTQGIGPGYTF,TGTGCCAGTAGTACGCAGGGAATAGGGCCAGGCTACACCTTC
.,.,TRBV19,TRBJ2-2,CASSIGGSTGELFF,TGTGCCAGTAGTATAGGCGGGTCCACCGGGGAGCTGTTTTTT
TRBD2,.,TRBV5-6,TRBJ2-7,CASSSGTRPYEQYF,TGTGCCAGCAGCTCCGGGACTAGACCCTACGAGCAGTACTTC
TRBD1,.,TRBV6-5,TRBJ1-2,CASSPGGYGYTF,TGTGCCAGCAGTCCAGGGGGATATGGCTACACCTTC
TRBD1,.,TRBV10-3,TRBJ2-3,CAIGDRGNTDTQYF,TGTGCCATAGGTGACAGGGGAAACACAGATACGCAGTATTTT
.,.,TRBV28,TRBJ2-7,CASRSGGSYEQYF,TGTGCCAGCAGGTCGGGTGGCTCCTACGAGCAGTACTTC
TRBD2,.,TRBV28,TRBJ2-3,CASSPVTSGRVTDTQYF,TGTGCCAGCAGTCCTGTCACTAGCGGGAGGGTTACAGATACGCAGTATTTT
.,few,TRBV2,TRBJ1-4,CASSEGGQVNEKLFF,TGTGCCAGCAGTGAAGGGGGGCAGGTTAATGAAAAACTGTTTTTT
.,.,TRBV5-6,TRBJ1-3,CASRMAGGGNTIYF,TGTGCCAGCAGAATGGCGGGAGGTGGGAACACCATATATTTT
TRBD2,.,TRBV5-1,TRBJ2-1,CASSPSGRDSEQFF,TGCGCCAGCAGCCCTAGCGGGAGAGATAGTGAGCAGTTCTTC
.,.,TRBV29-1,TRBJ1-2,CSVEERAGYTF,TGCAGCGTTGAAGAGAGAGCCGGCTACACCTTC
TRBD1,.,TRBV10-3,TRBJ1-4,CAISADRGNEKLFF,TGTGCCATCAGTGCCGACAGGGGGAATGAAAAACTGTTTTTT
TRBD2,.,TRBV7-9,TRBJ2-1,CASSFAGTSGRGSYNEQFF,TGTGCCAGCAGCTTTGCCGGGACTAGCGGGAGAGGATCCTACAATGAGCAGTTCTTC
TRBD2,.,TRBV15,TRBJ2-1,CATSRRTSGHNEQFF,TGTGCCACCAGCCGAAGGACTAGCGGTCACAATGAGCAGTTCTTC
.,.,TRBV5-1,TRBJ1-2,CASSLSQGYGYTF,TGCGCCAGCAGCTTGTCCCAGGGCTATGGCTACACCTTC
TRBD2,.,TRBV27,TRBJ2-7,CASSLDWASGPLDEQYF,TGTGCCAGCAGTTTAGATTGGGCTAGCGGGCCCCTTGACGAGCAGTACTTC
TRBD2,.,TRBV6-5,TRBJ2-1,CASSLAGASYNEQFF,TGTGCCAGCAGTTTAGCGGGAGCCTCCTACAATGAGCAGTTCTTC
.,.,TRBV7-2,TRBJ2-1,CAWGDSYNEQFF,TGTGCGTGGGGGGACTCCTACAATGAGCAGTTCTTC